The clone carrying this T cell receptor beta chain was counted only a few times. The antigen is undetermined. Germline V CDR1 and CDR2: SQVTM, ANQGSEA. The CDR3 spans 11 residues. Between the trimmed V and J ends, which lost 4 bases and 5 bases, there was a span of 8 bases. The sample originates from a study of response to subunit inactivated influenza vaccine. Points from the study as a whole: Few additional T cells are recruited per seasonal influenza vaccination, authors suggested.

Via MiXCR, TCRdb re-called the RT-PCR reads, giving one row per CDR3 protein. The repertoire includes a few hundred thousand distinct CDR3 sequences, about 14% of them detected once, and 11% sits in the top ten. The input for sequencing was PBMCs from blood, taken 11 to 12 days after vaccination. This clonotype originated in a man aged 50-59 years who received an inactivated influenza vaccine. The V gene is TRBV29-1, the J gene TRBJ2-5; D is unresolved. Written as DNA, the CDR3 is TGCAGCGTTGCCCTCCGGGAGACCCAGTACTTC. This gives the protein CSVALRETQYF.